This entry lists 18 T cell receptor beta chains sequenced from one sample in a study of T-cell reconstitution after alpha-beta-depleted transplantation in children (dated by TCRdb to about 2016). The library was built by means of PCR. Sequenced using an Illumina HiSeq 2500. TCR library preparation used molecular barcoding, with unique molecular identifiers applied to normalize quantification of the TCRbeta repertoire. The raw public reads went through TCRdb reprocessing: fastp at Q25, MiXCR clone calling, in-frame beta chains kept. Each CDR3 protein gets just one entry, which takes the most common genes and DNA from the rows behind it. Across this sample there are roughly 150,000 distinct CDR3 sequences, with 11% seen only once. Roughly 13% of the sample is in the top ten clones. The treatment or condition label corresponds to: allogeneic hematopoietic cell transplantation with graft depleted of TCRalphabeta T cells and CD19 B cells.

This sample comprised PBMCs, obtained before TCRalphabeta/CD19-depleted stem cell transplant. The source is a boy between 2 and 10 years old with acute myeloid leukemia, due to receive a stem cell transplant.

This clonotype was observed at least ten times. The CDR3 reads CATSRDGWEGRETQYF. The CDR3 region has the DNA TGTGCCACCAGCAGAGATGGGTGGGAGGGCCGGGAGACCCAGTACTTC. The chain recombines TRBV15 with TRBJ2-5; 7 bases map to TRBD2. The germline gives CDR1 LNHNV, CDR2 YYDKDF (reference sequence). The CDR3 loop spans 16 amino acids. V lost 0 bases and J lost 5; bases outside the gene matches: 9.

This clonotype was observed at least ten times. The chain carries TRBV12-3 or TRBV12-4 and TRBJ2-2; 7 positions match TRBD1. This CDR3 contains 14 residues. The V segment lost 7 bases and the J segment 0 bases; nucleotides outside the gene matches: 2. CDR3 nucleotide sequence: TGTGCCAGCAAGGGACAGCCGAACACCGGGGAGCTGTTTTTT. It encodes CASKGQPNTGELFF.

The table lists this clonotype with many counts. The chain carries TRBV5-6 and TRBJ2-7, with 10 positions matching TRBD1. V lost 1 base to trimming and J lost 4 bases; unmatched junction nucleotides: 5. Germline CDR1 SGHDT, CDR2 YYEEEE. This CDR3 has 15 residues. The CDR3 sequence: CASSLLGTGDYEQYF. The CDR3 bases are TGTGCCAGCAGCTTGTTAGGGACAGGGGATTACGAGCAGTACTTC. The variable domain in full, completed from reference TRBV5-6 and TRBJ2-7, reads DAGVTQSPTHLIKTRGQQVTLRCSPKSGHDTVSWYQQALGQGPQFIFQYYEEEERQRGNFPDRFSGHQFPNYSSELNVNALLLGDSALYLCASSLLGTGDYEQYFGPGTRLTVT.

As to this clonotype: A much larger clonotype is one base distant, so this may be a read error. The CDR3 loop is CGSSLEGGLGIQTQYF. CDR3 coding DNA: TGCGGCAGCAGCTTGGAGGGGGGCCTCGGTATTCAGACCCAGTACTTC. The chain employs TRBV5-1 and TRBJ2-5, with D perhaps given as TRBD1 or TRBD2 (6 bases each). Germline lookup yields CDR1 SGHRS and CDR2 YFSETQ. This CDR3 has 16 amino acids.

A word on this clonotype: A much larger clone lies one base from this, so it may be a read error. V and J are TRBV6-2 or TRBV6-3 and TRBJ2-7; unclear D gene. Germline CDR1 and CDR2: MNHEY and SVGEGT. The CDR3 runs to 12 residues. CDR3 coding DNA: TGTGTCAGCAGTTACTCAAGCTACGAGCAGTACTTC. It translates to CVSSYSSYEQYF.

For this clonotype: Just one base apart from a much larger clone, this may be a read error. The DNA of the CDR3 is TGTGCCAGCAGTTTAGTCAGGCCAGGGGCCAACGTCCTGACTTTC. Protein: CASSLVRPGANVLTF. V and J are TRBV28 and TRBJ2-6, with D uncertain. Germline CDR1 MDHEN, CDR2 SYDVKM. The CDR3 contains 15 residues. V was clipped by 2 bases and J by 4 bases, with 9 bases between them.

This clonotype has at least ten counts. The V and J genes are TRBV5-1 and TRBJ2-7, with a tentative D call TRBD1 (6 bases). The germline V gene has CDR1 SGHRS and CDR2 YFSETQ. The CDR3 has 15 residues. V was shortened by 4 bases and J by 0 bases, with 14 bases between the two germline ends. The CDR3 DNA follows: TGCGCCAGCAGCCCCGGACAGACGAGCTCCTACGAGCAGTACTTC. It translates to CASSPGQTSSYEQYF.

This clonotype occurred many times. The rearrangement joins TRBV29-1 to TRBJ1-2; D remains unclear. The germline V gene has CDR1 SQVTM and CDR2 ANQGSEA. The length of the CDR3 is 10 residues. Trimming removed 6 bases at V and 4 bases at J, with 6 bases between. CDR3 DNA: TGCAGCGTGAGTTCCTATGGCTACACCTTC. The encoded protein is CSVSSYGYTF.

In this sample, this clonotype turned up many times. The chain employs TRBV5-1 and TRBJ2-3, with D perhaps matching TRBD2 (5 bases). Germline values: CDR1 SGHRS, CDR2 YFSETQ. The CDR3 spans 17 residues. Trimming took off 0 bases at V and 0 bases at J, with 14 bases between the two ends. The CDR3: CASSLVGGRTSTDTQYF. CDR3 sequence (DNA): TGCGCCAGCAGCTTGGTTGGCGGGCGGACGAGCACAGATACGCAGTATTTT. Full variable domain (outside the CDR3, taken from reference TRBV5-1 and TRBJ2-3): KAGVTQTPRYLIKTRGQQVTLSCSPISGHRSVSWYQQTPGQGLQFLFEYFSETQRNKGNFPGRFSGRQFSNSRSEMNVSTLELGDSALYLCASSLVGGRTSTDTQYFGPGTRLTVL.

Many counts were recorded for this clonotype. The chain combines TRBV5-1 with TRBJ2-1; 8 nucleotides match TRBD2. The CDR3 has 17 amino acids. Germline V gene lookup returns CDR1 SGHRS and CDR2 YFSETQ. The ends lost 4 bases at V and 4 bases at J; junction bases unmatched: 13. The CDR3 DNA reads TGCGCCAGCAGCCTAAATTTAGCGGGGATGGGTTACAATGAGCAGTTCTTC. It translates to CASSLNLAGMGYNEQFF.

This clonotype was detected ten times or more. The chain links TRBV7-9 to TRBJ1-2, with 7 bases fitting TRBD1. V lost 1 base to trimming and J lost 10 bases; unmatched junction nucleotides: 6. Germline-derived CDR1 and CDR2 are SEHNR and FQNEAQ (reference sequence). The CDR3 length is 13 residues. The DNA of the CDR3 is TGTGCCAGCAGCTTAGAGACAGGGTTTGACTACACCTTC. The encoded protein is CASSLETGFDYTF.

In its sample, this clonotype was seen once. V gene TRBV18 combines with J gene TRBJ1-1, with no clear D. Germline V gene sequence: CDR1 KGHSH, CDR2 LQKENI. The CDR3 runs 15 residues. Trimming removed 0 bases from V and 0 bases from J, with 8 bases in between. The CDR3 loop reads CASSPPDLMNTEAFF. CDR3 nucleotide sequence: TGTGCCAGCTCACCACCGGACCTTATGAACACTGAAGCTTTCTTT.

Notes on this clonotype: One junction end disagrees with the germline gene, perhaps due to a read error. This chain uses TRBV3-1 with TRBJ1-1; 12 bases map to TRBD1. This CDR3 region has 19 residues. Germline V gene lookup returns CDR1 LGHDT and CDR2 YNNKEL (reference sequence). The CDR3 is CACSSPLGQGAISGTEAFF. CDR3 in DNA: TGTGCCTGCAGCTCCCCCCTGGGACAGGGGGCAATAAGTGGAACTGAAGCTTTCTTT.

Many counts were recorded for this clonotype. V gene TRBV10-3 combines with J gene TRBJ2-7; 7 bases fit TRBD2. V was pared by 4 bases and J by 3 bases, with 9 bases of the junction left unmatched. The CDR3 contains 15 residues. Germline values: CDR1 ENHRY, CDR2 SYGVKD. CDR3 in DNA: TGTGCCATCAGTGGGTTTGGCGGGGGACTCTACGAGCAGTACGTC. It translates to CAISGFGGGLYEQYV.

This clonotype was recorded many times. The J gene is TRBJ1-1, the V gene TRBV5-1, with a possible D match to TRBD1 (5 bases). Trimming removed 1 base at V and 4 bases at J, with 17 bases between. The V gene's germline CDR1 is SGHRS and CDR2 YFSETQ. This CDR3 is 16 amino acids long. DNA of the CDR3: TGCGCCAGCAGCTTGACCCTGAGTCGGGGCGGCACTGAAGCTTTCTTT. Translation: CASSLTLSRGGTEAFF.

In this sample, this clonotype turned up many times. The V and J genes are TRBV5-6 and TRBJ2-2; D is unresolved. The CDR3 length is 13 residues. Germline V lookup: CDR1 SGHDT, CDR2 YYEEEE. Trimming stripped 0 bases from V and 7 bases from J, with 7 bases between. The DNA for the CDR3 is TGTGCCAGCAGCTTGGAGAGAGGCGGGGAGCTGTTTTTT. Protein product: CASSLERGGELFF.

In this sample, this clonotype turned up many times. V and J are TRBV27 and TRBJ2-3; no firm D call. Per the germline V gene, CDR1 is MNHEY and CDR2 is SMNVEV (reference sequence). The V end lost 7 bases, the J end lost 1 base, and 21 bases lay between the germline ends. This CDR3 spans 17 amino acids. CDR3 residues: CASTKAYSIIGTDTQYF. DNA for the CDR3: TGTGCCAGCACCAAGGCGTACTCGATCATTGGCACAGATACGCAGTATTTT.

This clonotype was observed at least ten times. In DNA form, the CDR3 reads TGCAGCGTTGTTGCAGGGGGAACCTACGAGCAGTACTTC. As protein: CSVVAGGTYEQYF. The genes are TRBV29-1 and TRBJ2-7; 7 bases are shared with TRBD1. There are 13 residues in the CDR3. V was clipped by 4 bases and J by 2 bases; unmatched bases: 5. Germline V lookup: CDR1 SQVTM, CDR2 ANQGSEA.